The 30 T cell receptor beta chains given below trace back to one sample, sequenced in a study of beta chain features in type 1 diabetes. Points from the study as a whole: When Type 1 diabetes patients were examined, their TCRB CDR3s proved moderately but significantly shorter in all four CD4+ subsets.

Which antigens these TCRs recognize remains unknown. Every bit of the isolated RNA underwent reverse transcription, so sequencing read expressed TCRB transcripts. Sequenced by immunoSEQ multiplex PCR; TCRdb stores in-frame clones only, minus some. The sample lists 250,000 to 350,000 clones, 15% occurring once. Sample: naive CD4+ T cells from blood. These receptors originate from a man aged 18 to 29 with type 1 diabetes.

The V gene is TRBV2, the J gene TRBJ2-3, with 9 bases aligning to TRBD1. CDR3 size: 14 residues. The J segment lost 5 bases and the V segment lost 5 bases, leaving 5 bases of the junction unmatched. The V gene's germline CDR1 is SNHLY and CDR2 FYNNEI. The DNA for the CDR3 is TGTGCCAGCAGTAAGGACAGGGGCCAAGATACGCAGTATTTT. Its translation: CASSKDRGQDTQYF.

V gene TRBV15 combines with J gene TRBJ2-5; weak D call: TRBD1 (6 bases). The germline V gene encodes CDR1 LNHNV and CDR2 YYDKDF (reference sequence). The CDR3 is made up of 15 amino acids. V was pared by 0 bases and J by 4 bases, with 12 bases between. CDR3: CATSRDLGRGETQYF. The CDR3 DNA follows: TGTGCCACCAGCAGAGATTTAGGCAGGGGAGAGACCCAGTACTTC.

This clone was seen more than once but under ten times. This chain joins TRBV5-1 and TRBJ1-1; D is undetermined. The CDR3 covers 15 residues. Deletions cut 0 bases from V and 0 bases from J, with 9 bases between. Germline V CDR1 and CDR2: SGHRS, YFSETQ. The CDR3 is CASSLAPGMNTEAFF. The CDR3 coding sequence is TGCGCCAGCAGCTTGGCTCCGGGAATGAACACTGAAGCTTTCTTT.

The chain couples TRBV6-1 to TRBJ2-5; 7 bases fit TRBD1. Looked up from germline, CDR1 is MNHNS and CDR2 is SASEGT. With 6 bases clipped from V and 5 bases from J, the junction kept 9 bases outside the gene matches. The CDR3 length is 14 residues. The CDR3 spells CASSLTGRGETQYF. CDR3 in DNA: TGTGCCAGCAGCCTGACAGGGAGAGGGGAGACCCAGTACTTC.

V usage is TRBV5-4 and J usage is TRBJ1-3; D not resolved. Trimming stripped 0 bases from V and 2 bases from J, with 6 bases between. From germline, CDR1 is SGHNT and CDR2 YYREEE (reference sequence). The CDR3 consists of 14 residues. CDR3 DNA sequence: TGTGCCAGCAGCTTGGGGGCGCCTGGAAACACCATATATTTT. It yields the protein CASSLGAPGNTIYF.

Only a few counts were recorded for this clone. The CDR3 protein is CASTSRDIQYF. The CDR3 nucleotides read TGTGCCAGCACCTCTCGCGACATTCAGTACTTC. V and J are TRBV7-9 and TRBJ2-4; D is unresolved. From germline, CDR1 is SEHNR and CDR2 FQNEAQ (reference sequence). The CDR3 has 11 residues. V shed 7 bases and J shed 8 bases, with 9 bases lying between them.

The chain couples TRBV25-1 to TRBJ2-7; D perhaps matches TRBD1 (6 bases). Between the trimmed V and J ends, which lost 5 bases and 3 bases, there was a span of 11 bases. Germline CDR1 and CDR2: MGHDK and SYGVNS. This CDR3 comprises 13 residues. As DNA, the CDR3 is TGTGCCAGCAGTTCGACAGGCAGCTACGAGCAGTACTTC. Amino acid sequence: CASSSTGSYEQYF.

The J gene is TRBJ1-1, the V gene TRBV7-2, with D possibly matching TRBD1 (5 bases). This CDR3 has 14 amino acids. Trimming left V 1 base short and J 3 bases short, with 9 bases between. The germline CDR1 and CDR2 sequences are SGHTA and FQGNSA. Written as DNA, the CDR3 is TGTGCCAGCAGCTTAGTAGGGGACTACACTGAAGCTTTCTTT. Its translation: CASSLVGDYTEAFF.

This clone showed up just a few times. The chain is built from TRBV11-2 and TRBJ2-1; 10 nucleotides match TRBD1. This CDR3 has 15 amino acids. V dropped 5 bases and J dropped 7; count of bases not matched to a gene: 8. Germline V CDR1 and CDR2: SGHAT, FQNNGV. CDR3 loop: CASSPDRGGSNEQFF. The DNA of the CDR3 is TGTGCCAGCAGCCCGGACAGGGGGGGGTCGAATGAGCAGTTCTTC.

The gene calls are TRBV29-1 and TRBJ1-1; D gene unclear. The CDR3 loop spans 15 amino acids. Germline CDR1 and CDR2: SQVTM and ANQGSEA. V gave up 4 bases and J gave up 4 bases, with 19 bases separating them. CDR3 protein: CSVAPLISLVTEAFF. Written as DNA, the CDR3 is TGCAGCGTTGCCCCCCTAATCTCTCTGGTCACTGAAGCTTTCTTT.

This chain connects TRBV7-2 to TRBJ2-5, with a possible D match to TRBD1 (6 bases). CDR1 is SGHTA and CDR2 is FQGNSA in the germline V gene. The CDR3 length is 14 residues. Trimming left V 5 bases short and J 1 base short, with 11 bases between. CDR3 amino acids: CASSLGTFQETQYF. CDR3 in DNA: TGTGCCAGCAGCCTCGGGACATTCCAAGAGACCCAGTACTTC.

This clone was recorded a few times. This chain links TRBV25-1 with TRBJ1-4; unclear D gene. Germline V gene lookup returns CDR1 MGHDK and CDR2 SYGVNS. Trimming removed 4 bases at V and 0 bases at J, with 6 bases between. This CDR3 region has 14 residues. The CDR3 DNA sequence: TGTGCCAGCAGTGGGCAGACAACTAATGAAAAACTGTTTTTT. It specifies CASSGQTTNEKLFF.

A few counts support this clone. The chain recombines TRBV28 with TRBJ2-1, with 9 positions matching TRBD2. The V gene's germline CDR1 is MDHEN and CDR2 SYDVKM. CDR3 length: 15 residues. Germline trimming cut 6 bases from V and 6 bases from J; bases unmatched to any gene: 9. The CDR3, as DNA: TGTGCCAGCAGGAGAGGGCTAGCGGGATTCAATGAGCAGTTCTTC. Residues: CASRRGLAGFNEQFF.

The chain uses TRBV19 and TRBJ2-7, with no clear D. In germline, CDR1 is LNHDA, CDR2 SQIVND (reference sequence). This CDR3 has 13 amino acids. With 0 bases removed from V and 5 bases from J, the gap between germline ends came to 8 bases. For the CDR3, the DNA is TGTGCCAGTAGTATAGAATACAGAGACGAGCAGTACTTC. It translates to CASSIEYRDEQYF.

The chain employs TRBV15 and TRBJ2-7; 11 bases are a match to TRBD2. The CDR3 is 15 amino acids. V shed 2 bases and J 3 bases; nucleotides not matched to a gene: 3. From germline, CDR1 is LNHNV and CDR2 YYDKDF (reference sequence). This CDR3 is CATSRHTSGGYEQYF. CDR3 nucleotides: TGTGCCACCAGCAGACACACTAGCGGGGGCTACGAGCAGTACTTC.

The sample holds a few counts of this clone. The chain joins TRBV2 to TRBJ2-3; no firm D call. Germline V gene data show CDR1 as SNHLY and CDR2 as FYNNEI. The CDR3 is made up of 11 amino acids. Trimming cost V 8 bases and J 8 bases, with 11 bases left between them. In nucleotides, the CDR3 is TGTGCCAGCGCCAGGATTGGTACGCAGTATTTT. Its protein product is CASARIGTQYF.

The V gene is TRBV11-2, the J gene TRBJ2-2, with a tentative D call TRBD1 (6 bases). The V end lost 5 bases, the J end lost 1 base, and 8 bases lay between the germline ends. Per the germline V gene, CDR1 is SGHAT and CDR2 is FQNNGV. The CDR3 runs to 14 residues. The DNA of the CDR3 is TGTGCCAGCAGCGGACAGCTGAACACCGGGGAGCTGTTTTTT. It encodes CASSGQLNTGELFF.

The rearrangement uses TRBV21-1 and TRBJ2-7; the listed D gene, TRBD1, was not tested against the DNA. TRBV21-1 is a recognized pseudogene. CDR3 length: 16 residues. DNA of the CDR3: TGTGCCAGCAGTAACAGGGTAGTGACGGGGACCTACGAGCAGTACTTC. This gives the protein CASSNRVVTGTYEQYF.

This sequence joins TRBV6-1 and TRBJ1-1; the D gene is possibly TRBD1 (6 bases). Germline V gene data show CDR1 as MNHNS and CDR2 as SASEGT. The CDR3 runs 13 residues. V lost 8 bases and J lost 1, with 11 bases in between. As DNA, the CDR3 is TGTGCCAGCTCGAGGGGGAGGAACACTGAAGCTTTCTTT. As protein: CASSRGRNTEAFF.

The genes are TRBV30 and TRBJ2-5; 11 bases line up with TRBD2. CDR1 and CDR2 from the germline V gene are GTSNPN and SVGIG (reference sequence). This CDR3 spans 18 amino acids. Trimming took 4 bases from V and 2 from J; bases not matched to a gene: 15. Written as DNA, the CDR3 is TGTGCCTGGACCAAAAGAGGACTAGCGGGCCGCCTTCAAGAGACCCAGTACTTC. This sequence encodes CAWTKRGLAGRLQETQYF.

There are a few counts of this clone. The V call is TRBV28, the J call TRBJ2-3; TRBD2 might be the D (6 bases). CDR3 length: 15 amino acids. Germline CDR1 MDHEN, CDR2 SYDVKM. The V and J ends lost 3 bases and 0 bases respectively, with 10 bases between them. CDR3 in DNA: TGTGCCAGCAGTTTCCCCGGGACTAGCACAGATACGCAGTATTTT. Its translation is CASSFPGTSTDTQYF.

The chain couples TRBV30 to TRBJ2-5; TRBD1 matches at 7 bases. This CDR3 region has 13 residues. Per the germline V gene, CDR1 is GTSNPN and CDR2 is SVGIG (reference sequence). After removal of 2 bases from V and 4 bases from J, the junction contained 4 bases not matched to a gene. The CDR3 coding sequence is TGTGCCTGGAGTCAAGGGGGCGGAGAGACCCAGTACTTC. This translates into CAWSQGGGETQYF.

This clone was picked up a small number of times. This chain joins TRBV10-3 and TRBJ2-1; the match to TRBD2 covers 14 bases. This CDR3 contains 15 residues. Germline V gene data show CDR1 as ENHRY and CDR2 as SYGVKD. V dropped 11 bases and J dropped 15; count of bases not matched to a gene: 18. CDR3 sequence (DNA): TGTGCCTCATTCAACACCGGGACTAGCGGGAGTAGTCTGTTCTTC. Translating it yields CASFNTGTSGSSLFF.

The rearrangement uses TRBV5-1 and TRBJ2-7; 8 nucleotides agree with TRBD2. The CDR3 contains 14 residues. Germline trimming cut 0 bases from V and 2 bases from J; bases unmatched to any gene: 1. The germline V gene has CDR1 SGHRS and CDR2 YFSETQ. This CDR3 reads CASSLEAGAYEQYF. The CDR3 nucleotides are TGCGCCAGCAGCTTGGAAGCGGGAGCCTACGAGCAGTACTTC.

This clone was observed a single time. The CDR3 DNA follows: TGTGCCAGCAGTACGATATACAGGAACACTGAAGCTTTCTTT. It encodes CASSTIYRNTEAFF. The chain employs TRBV6-5 and TRBJ1-1; no clear D. Germline V gene sequence: CDR1 MNHEY, CDR2 SVGAGI. The CDR3 extends over 14 amino acids. Between the trimmed V and J ends, which lost 5 bases and 1 base, there was a span of 11 bases.

This clone was counted only a few times. The genes are TRBV5-1 and TRBJ2-7; the D gene is possibly TRBD1 (5 bases). V was pared by 5 bases and J by 6 bases, with 12 bases between. The germline gives CDR1 SGHRS, CDR2 YFSETQ. The CDR3 loop spans 12 amino acids. The DNA of the CDR3 is TGCGCCAGCAGACCCGGGCAGGGCGAGCAGTACTTC. Protein product: CASRPGQGEQYF.

In this sample, this clone turned up a few times. The chain recombines TRBV5-6 with TRBJ1-2; D is possibly TRBD1 (5 bases). Germline V gives CDR1 SGHDT, CDR2 YYEEEE. CDR3 length equals 14 residues. Trimming took off 9 bases at V and 6 bases at J, with 21 bases between the two ends. CDR3 DNA: TGTGCCACGGCCGACCGGCAGGGAACGGATGGCTACACCTTC. Translation gives CATADRQGTDGYTF.

Worth noting for this clone: At the DNA level, this CDR3 is encoded by other sequences in the same sample as well. The rearrangement joins TRBV5-1 to TRBJ1-2; TRBD1 might be the D (5 bases). Deletions cut 0 bases from V and 5 bases from J, with 8 bases between. There are 13 residues in the CDR3. Per germline, CDR1 SGHRS and CDR2 YFSETQ. CDR3 amino acids: CASSLEAGYGYTF. DNA of the CDR3: TGCGCCAGCAGCTTGGAGGCAGGGTATGGCTACACCTTC.

CDR3 in DNA: TGTGCCAGCAGCTCACAGGACGGGACTGAAGCTTTCTTT. Amino acids: CASSSQDGTEAFF. V and J are TRBV7-9 and TRBJ1-1, with a tentative D call TRBD1 (5 bases). With 4 bases removed from V and 5 bases from J, the gap between germline ends came to 11 bases. The CDR3 consists of 13 residues. Germline loops: CDR1 SEHNR, CDR2 FQNEAQ (reference sequence).

This clone has just a few counts. V and J are TRBV28 and TRBJ2-1, with 12 bases aligning to TRBD2. Germline V gene lookup returns CDR1 MDHEN and CDR2 SYDVKM. J gave up 8 bases and V 2 bases, and 7 bases lay outside the gene matches. The CDR3 covers 16 residues. Here the CDR3 DNA reads TGTGCCAGCAGTTTAGTACTAGCGGGAGGTCTCGATGAGCAGTTCTTC. Translated: CASSLVLAGGLDEQFF. The full variable domain, completed using reference TRBV28 and TRBJ2-1, is DVKVTQSSRYLVKRTGEKVFLECVQDMDHENMFWYRQDPGLGLRLIYFSYDVKMKEKGDIPEGYSVSREKKERFSLILESASTNQTSMYLCASSLVLAGGLDEQFFGPGTRLTVL.